The 26 T cell receptor beta chains presented below share a single source sample, sequenced in a study of CD8 T cells in ankylosing spondylitis. TCRdb ran MiXCR on the 5' RACE reads and lists one entry per CDR3 protein. The sample records 200,000 to 250,000 distinct CDR3 sequences, roughly 26% being singletons. Sequenced: blood, either unsorted or a sorted T cell fraction (not recorded which). Receptors originate from a male donor with ankylosing spondylitis or in good health (not recorded which).

This chain uses TRBV5-1 with TRBJ2-6; the D gene is possibly TRBD1 (5 bases). The CDR3 covers 18 residues. The V gene lost 1 base and the J gene lost 0 bases, with 14 bases spanning the gap. Germline CDR1 reads SGHRS; CDR2 reads YFSETQ. CDR3 sequence (DNA): TGCGCCAGCAGCTTGTTGGGGCGGCGAAGCTCTGGGGCCAACGTCCTGACTTTC. Translated: CASSLLGRRSSGANVLTF.

This clonotype was observed a handful of times. The chain employs TRBV5-1 and TRBJ2-1; 9 nucleotides agree with TRBD1. V lost 4 bases, J lost 0 bases, and 5 bases stayed unmatched. This CDR3 contains 16 residues. The germline V gene has CDR1 SGHRS and CDR2 YFSETQ. The CDR3 DNA is TGCGCCAGCAGCACAAGACAGGGGGTCTCCTACAATGAGCAGTTCTTC. It is translated as CASSTRQGVSYNEQFF. Drawing the rest from reference TRBV5-1 and TRBJ2-1, the complete variable domain is KAGVTQTPRYLIKTRGQQVTLSCSPISGHRSVSWYQQTPGQGLQFLFEYFSETQRNKGNFPGRFSGRQFSNSRSEMNVSTLELGDSALYLCASSTRQGVSYNEQFFGPGTRLTVL.

The chain combines TRBV20-1 with TRBJ1-3; 9 nucleotides agree with TRBD1. Trimming at V came to 2 bases and at J to 3 bases, leaving 5 bases not matched to a gene. The CDR3 spans 15 residues. Looked up from germline, CDR1 is DFQATT and CDR2 is SNEGSKA (reference sequence). CDR3 region: CSARFGTGIGNTIYF. The DNA of the CDR3 is TGCAGTGCTAGATTTGGGACAGGGATTGGAAACACCATATATTTT.

This clonotype was seen a handful of times. The chain employs TRBV5-6 and TRBJ2-1; 10 bases match TRBD2. In germline, CDR1 is SGHDT, CDR2 YYEEEE. V lost 0 bases to trimming and J lost 7 bases; unmatched junction nucleotides: 7. This CDR3 is built from 16 residues. The CDR3 protein is CASSLEISSGSNEQFF. In nucleotides, the CDR3 is TGTGCCAGCAGCTTGGAGATCTCTAGCGGGAGTAATGAGCAGTTCTTC.

In this sample, this clonotype turned up a few times. This rearrangement joins TRBV9 to TRBJ2-7; possibly TRBD2 for D (6 bases). With 4 bases removed from V and 5 bases from J, the gap between germline ends came to 19 bases. This CDR3 spans 15 amino acids. The germline V gene encodes CDR1 SGDLS and CDR2 YYNGEE. CDR3 in DNA: TGTGCCAGCAGCTTCGAAGGGACTTCAACCCACGAGCAGTACTTC. It codes for CASSFEGTSTHEQYF.

In this sample, this clonotype turned up many times. The genes are TRBV5-4 and TRBJ2-2; 8 nucleotides match TRBD1. V dropped 1 base and J dropped 5; count of bases not matched to a gene: 7. This CDR3 comprises 16 residues. Germline CDR1 SGHNT, CDR2 YYREEE (reference sequence). The CDR3 reads CASSLTDRGSTGELFF. The CDR3 nucleotides read TGTGCCAGCAGCTTGACCGACAGGGGATCTACCGGGGAGCTGTTTTTT. Drawing the rest from reference TRBV5-4 and TRBJ2-2, the complete variable domain is ETGVTQSPTHLIKTRGQQVTLRCSSQSGHNTVSWYQQALGQGPQFIFQYYREEENGRGNFPPRFSGLQFPNYSSELNVNALELDDSALYLCASSLTDRGSTGELFFGEGSRLTVL.

In its sample, this clonotype was seen many times. The V call is TRBV20-1, the J call TRBJ2-7; either TRBD1 or TRBD2 may supply D (5 bases each). Germline V CDR1 and CDR2: DFQATT, SNEGSKA (reference sequence). The CDR3 contains 14 residues. The V end was cut by 2 bases, the J end by 0 bases, with 11 bases between. In DNA, the CDR3 is TGCAGTGCTAGAAGGGACGCACTCTCCTACGAGCAGTACTTC. This sequence encodes CSARRDALSYEQYF.

This clonotype was detected ten times or more. The chain is built from TRBV15 and TRBJ1-6; D gene ambiguous. The CDR3 spans 15 residues. V shed 3 bases and J shed 6 bases, with 12 bases lying between them. In germline, CDR1 is LNHNV, CDR2 YYDKDF (reference sequence). The CDR3 spells CATSSGRGVNSPLHF. CDR3 bases: TGTGCCACCAGCAGCGGTCGCGGGGTTAATTCACCCCTCCACTTT.

The chain couples TRBV29-1 to TRBJ2-7, with TRBD1 as a possible D gene (5 bases). The CDR3 is 15 residues long. Germline V gene sequence: CDR1 SQVTM, CDR2 ANQGSEA. V lost 1 base, J lost 1 base, and 14 bases lay in between. CDR3 in DNA: TGCAGCGTTGAAGGGGGCGGCCTATTTTCCTACGAGCAGTACTTC. Its protein is CSVEGGGLFSYEQYF.

Ten or more counts support this clonotype. V gene TRBV5-1 combines with J gene TRBJ2-5, with 7 bases that match TRBD1. The CDR3 runs 14 residues. The germline V gene has CDR1 SGHRS and CDR2 YFSETQ. Trimming took 4 bases from V and 4 from J; bases not matched to a gene: 7. The CDR3 reads CASSGDRAAETQYF. The CDR3 DNA is TGCGCCAGCAGCGGCGACAGGGCAGCAGAGACCCAGTACTTC.

At least ten counts were recorded for this clonotype. The V gene is TRBV20-1, the J gene TRBJ2-3; unclear D gene. The V and J ends lost 4 bases and 2 bases respectively, with 16 bases between them. This CDR3 is 15 amino acids long. Germline assignment: CDR1 DFQATT and CDR2 SNEGSKA (reference sequence). This CDR3 reads CSANVVGRNTDTQYF. The CDR3 DNA sequence: TGCAGTGCTAATGTTGTCGGCCGAAACACAGATACGCAGTATTTT.

The genes are TRBV20-1 and TRBJ2-1; TRBD1 or TRBD2 may be the D gene (6 bases each). Trimming cost V 6 bases and J 0 bases, with 24 bases left between them. Germline V gene lookup returns CDR1 DFQATT and CDR2 SNEGSKA (reference sequence). CDR3 size: 18 residues. CDR3 sequence reads: CSAQGPGGDSGSYNEQFF. In nucleotides, the CDR3 is TGCAGTGCCCAGGGGCCGGGCGGGGACTCCGGCTCCTACAATGAGCAGTTCTTC.

This clonotype was counted a few times. The J gene is TRBJ2-7, the V gene TRBV20-1; the match to TRBD2 covers 9 bases. Germline CDR1 is DFQATT and CDR2 is SNEGSKA (reference sequence). The trim removed 0 bases at V and 4 bases at J, leaving 7 bases unmatched. CDR3 length: 15 residues. The DNA of the CDR3 is TGCAGTGCTAGAGATGGGCGCGGGAGGGCGTACGAGCAGTACTTC. Residues: CSARDGRGRAYEQYF.

V usage is TRBV20-1 and J usage is TRBJ2-7; a weak D match, TRBD1 (5 bases). V lost 3 bases to trimming and J lost 2 bases, with 14 bases between them. Germline V gene lookup returns CDR1 DFQATT and CDR2 SNEGSKA (reference sequence). The CDR3 is 14 residues long. The CDR3 region is CSASTDRFPYEQYF. CDR3 DNA: TGCAGTGCTAGTACCGACAGATTTCCCTACGAGCAGTACTTC.

The genes are TRBV20-1 and TRBJ2-4; D assignment may be TRBD1 or TRBD2 (5 bases each). The CDR3 covers 14 residues. The ends were cut back, 6 bases at V and 0 bases at J, with 12 bases in the middle. Germline loops: CDR1 DFQATT, CDR2 SNEGSKA (reference sequence). The CDR3 protein is CSAPGPLAKNIQYF. CDR3 sequence (DNA): TGCAGTGCCCCGGGACCACTAGCCAAAAACATTCAGTACTTC.

At least ten counts were recorded for this clonotype. One end of the junction is discordant with germline, which a read error may explain. This rearrangement joins TRBV20-1 to TRBJ2-7, with 12 positions matching TRBD2. Germline CDR1 reads DFQATT; CDR2 reads SNEGSKA (reference sequence). The CDR3 extends over 14 amino acids. Here the CDR3 DNA reads TGCAGTGTTAGACTAGCGGGAGTTGGCTACGAGCAGTACTTC. It translates to CSVRLAGVGYEQYF.

This clonotype was detected ten times or more. The rearrangement joins TRBV15 to TRBJ1-5; D perhaps matches TRBD1 (5 bases). The CDR3 runs to 16 residues. Trimming stripped 0 bases from V and 6 bases from J, with 15 bases between. The germline V gene encodes CDR1 LNHNV and CDR2 YYDKDF (reference sequence). The CDR3 sequence: CATSRDWQGGSQPQHF. The CDR3 DNA reads TGTGCCACCAGCAGAGATTGGCAGGGTGGGAGTCAGCCCCAGCATTTT.

The J gene is TRBJ1-4, the V gene TRBV18; D remains ambiguous. V shed 0 bases and J shed 3 bases, with 14 bases lying between them. CDR3 length: 17 amino acids. In germline, CDR1 is KGHSH, CDR2 LQKENI. The CDR3, as DNA: TGTGCCAGCTCACCACCGGTGGTTCAAAGGCCTAATGAAAAACTGTTTTTT. The encoded protein is CASSPPVVQRPNEKLFF.

The chain is built from TRBV20-1 and TRBJ1-5; the D gene is possibly TRBD1 (6 bases). The CDR3 totals 14 residues. CDR1 is DFQATT and CDR2 is SNEGSKA in the germline V gene (reference sequence). V dropped 3 bases and J dropped 7 bases, with 16 bases sitting between them. CDR3 sequence: CSARAGVLGQPQHF. As DNA, the CDR3 is TGCAGTGCTAGGGCAGGGGTTTTAGGCCAGCCCCAGCATTTT.

V is TRBV7-2 and J is TRBJ1-5, with TRBD1 matching 7 bases. With V trimmed by 5 bases and J by 6 bases, 7 bases remained unmatched. Germline V gives CDR1 SGHTA, CDR2 FQGNSA. CDR3 length: 14 residues. The CDR3 region has the DNA TGTGCCAGCAGCCTGGGACAGTTGCCTCAGCCCCAGCATTTT. This codes for CASSLGQLPQPQHF.

This clonotype was observed many times. In nucleotides, the CDR3 is TGTGCCAGCAGTTCGGGAGAGCTTGGGGAAAAACTGTTTTTT. It translates to CASSSGELGEKLFF. The chain has TRBV6-5 and TRBJ1-4; D gene ambiguous. With 4 bases removed from V and 8 bases from J, the gap between germline ends came to 14 bases. This CDR3 spans 14 amino acids. Germline CDR1 MNHEY, CDR2 SVGAGI.

The CDR3 here is CASSLGVAYEQYF. CDR3 in DNA: TGTGCCAGCAGCTTAGGGGTAGCTTACGAGCAGTACTTC. The chain employs TRBV7-2 and TRBJ2-7, with no clear D. V was trimmed by 1 base and J by 4 bases, leaving 8 bases between them. Germline CDR1 and CDR2: SGHTA and FQGNSA. The CDR3 spans 13 residues.

The V call is TRBV10-1, the J call TRBJ2-3, with 7 bases that match TRBD2. V shed 0 bases, J shed 0 bases, and the junction held 3 bases outside the gene matches. From germline, CDR1 is WNHNN and CDR2 SYGVQD (reference sequence). The CDR3 is 16 residues long. CDR3 amino acids: CASSESRRGSTDTQYF. DNA of the CDR3: TGCGCCAGCAGTGAGTCTCGGCGGGGGAGCACAGATACGCAGTATTTT.

This clonotype was counted ten times or more. The genes are TRBV5-1 and TRBJ1-1; D perhaps matches TRBD1 (5 bases). V lost 0 bases, J lost 0 bases, and 9 bases lay in between. This CDR3 region has 15 residues. The germline V gene has CDR1 SGHRS and CDR2 YFSETQ. CDR3 DNA sequence: TGCGCCAGCAGCTTGGAAACAGGAATGAACACTGAAGCTTTCTTT. This codes for CASSLETGMNTEAFF.

The chain recombines TRBV5-4 with TRBJ2-1; D call uncertain. V dropped 2 bases and J dropped 5 bases, with 11 bases sitting between them. The CDR3 is made up of 14 amino acids. CDR1 and CDR2 from the germline V gene are SGHNT and YYREEE (reference sequence). The CDR3 sequence is CASSFGPDNNEQFF. The CDR3 nucleotides are TGTGCCAGCAGCTTCGGGCCCGATAACAATGAGCAGTTCTTC.

This clonotype occurred many times. Compared with germline, one end of the junction differs, possibly owing to a read error. J is TRBJ1-1 and V is TRBV20-1, with 8 bases that match TRBD1. The CDR3 loop spans 12 amino acids. From germline, CDR1 is DFQATT and CDR2 SNEGSKA (reference sequence). CDR3 loop: CSARRDRTTPAF. The CDR3 bases are TGCAGTGCGCGACGGGACAGGACCACGCCGGCCTTT.